The 29 T cell receptor beta chains below were found in one sample sequenced in a study of blood T cell repertoires in COVID-19. Profiled with immunoSEQ multiplex PCR; TCRdb holds only in-frame clones, not every one. Of about 200,000 clones in the sample, about 80% were seen once. Sequenced: PBMCs or T cells enriched from blood (not recorded which). These TCRs come from a man between 40 and 49 years old who had recovered from COVID-19.

Only a few counts were recorded for this clone. This chain joins TRBV11-2 and TRBJ2-1; 8 bases are shared with TRBD2. V trimming: 1 base; J trimming: 8 bases; junction bases outside the gene matches: 10. Germline V CDR1 and CDR2: SGHAT, FQNNGV. The CDR3 has 16 amino acids. The CDR3 region has the DNA TGTGCCAGCAGCTTAGGCGGGTTAGCGGGGTGGGATGAGCAGTTCTTC. Translating gives CASSLGGLAGWDEQFF. The full variable domain, completed using reference TRBV11-2 and TRBJ2-1, is EAGVAQSPRYKIIEKRQSVAFWCNPISGHATLYWYQQILGQGPKLLIQFQNNGVVDDSQLPKDRFSAERLKGVDSTLKIQPAKLEDSAVYLCASSLGGLAGWDEQFFGPGTRLTVL.

V usage is TRBV7-2 and J usage is TRBJ1-5; D gene ambiguous. Between the trimmed V and J ends, which lost 6 bases and 0 bases, there was a span of 9 bases. The length of the CDR3 is 14 residues. The germline gives CDR1 SGHTA, CDR2 FQGNSA. Written as DNA, the CDR3 is TGTGCCAGCAGGCAAGGGAGTAGCAATCAGCCCCAGCATTTT. This sequence encodes CASRQGSSNQPQHF. Full variable domain (remainder filled in from reference TRBV7-2 and TRBJ1-5): GAGVSQSPSNKVTEKGKDVELRCDPISGHTALYWYRQSLGQGLEFLIYFQGNSAPDKSGLPSDRFSAERTGGSVSTLTIQRTQQEDSAVYLCASRQGSSNQPQHFGDGTRLSIL.

V and J are TRBV19 and TRBJ1-6; 7 bases line up with TRBD1. CDR1 LNHDA and CDR2 SQIVND come from the germline V gene (reference sequence). The V and J ends lost 3 bases and 4 bases, in that order; junction bases with no gene match: 3. This CDR3 is 15 amino acids long. The CDR3 DNA reads as TGTGCCAGTAGTATTGGGACAGCTTATAATTCACCCCTCCACTTT. It translates to CASSIGTAYNSPLHF.

The chain uses TRBV5-1 and TRBJ2-7; weak D call: TRBD1 (5 bases). Looked up from germline, CDR1 is SGHRS and CDR2 is YFSETQ. The V gene lost 9 bases and the J gene lost 3 bases, with 19 bases spanning the gap. This CDR3 comprises 14 residues. The CDR3 sequence is CATKTATGSYEQYF. CDR3 bases: TGCGCCACCAAGACAGCCACGGGCAGCTACGAGCAGTACTTC.

CDR3 DNA sequence: TGTGCCAGCAGCCCCCCGTCAGGTTTGGATACGCAGTATTTT. Translating gives CASSPPSGLDTQYF. The gene calls are TRBV11-2 and TRBJ2-3; no clear D gene. Germline V gives CDR1 SGHAT, CDR2 FQNNGV. The V gene lost 5 bases and the J gene lost 6 bases, with 15 bases spanning the gap. This CDR3 region has 14 residues.

V gene TRBV2 combines with J gene TRBJ1-5; a weak D match, TRBD1 (6 bases). The CDR3 contains 12 residues. The germline V gene has CDR1 SNHLY and CDR2 FYNNEI. V lost 2 bases and J lost 14, with 13 bases in between. CDR3 residues: CASSEIGGEKHF. The CDR3 bases are TGTGCCAGCAGTGAAATAGGGGGGGAGAAGCATTTT.

A word on this clone: Other DNA sequences in this sample translate to the same CDR3. The chain uses TRBV28 and TRBJ1-5, with 10 bases matching TRBD1. J was trimmed by 4 bases and V by 4 bases; bases with no gene match: 4. Germline CDR1 reads MDHEN; CDR2 reads SYDVKM. This CDR3 is built from 15 residues. Here the CDR3 DNA reads TGTGCCAGCAGTTCCGGACAGGGGGGGAATCAGCCCCAGCATTTT. This encodes CASSSGQGGNQPQHF.

V usage is TRBV10-2 and J usage is TRBJ2-1, with D possibly TRBD1 on 5 matching bases. The CDR3 is 15 amino acids. Germline values: CDR1 WSHSY, CDR2 SAAADI. Trimming took 4 bases from V and 10 from J, leaving 20 bases between them. This CDR3 is CASSVPGMGADEQFF. The CDR3 nucleotides are TGCGCCAGCAGTGTCCCAGGGATGGGCGCGGACGAGCAGTTCTTC.

CDR3 nucleotides: TGTGCCAGAAGCCCGGACAGGGGGAGGCATCCTAACTATGGCTACACCTTC. Its translation: CARSPDRGRHPNYGYTF. This rearrangement joins TRBV5-3 to TRBJ1-2; TRBD1 matches at 10 bases. TRBV5-3 counts as an open reading frame of uncertain function. J was trimmed by 0 bases and V by 4 bases; bases with no gene match: 9. The length of the CDR3 is 17 residues.

This clone was observed a single time. The CDR3 loop is CASRRTSGGAADTQYF. The CDR3 DNA is TGTGCCAGCAGGCGCACTAGCGGGGGGGCCGCAGATACGCAGTATTTT. The chain uses TRBV3-1 (or the pseudogene TRBV3-2) and TRBJ2-3; 13 nucleotides match TRBD2. The CDR3 sequence is 16 residues long. Germline V gene sequence: CDR1 LGHDT, CDR2 YNNKEL (reference sequence). With V trimmed by 6 bases and J by 4 bases, 7 bases remained unmatched.

This chain uses TRBV2 with TRBJ2-2, with 10 bases lining up with TRBD2. This CDR3 comprises 15 residues. Germline V gene lookup returns CDR1 SNHLY and CDR2 FYNNEI. V lost 4 bases to trimming and J lost 3 bases; unmatched junction nucleotides: 2. The CDR3 DNA reads TGTGCCAGCAGTGTCACTAGCGGGGACACCGGGGAGCTGTTTTTT. Encoded protein: CASSVTSGDTGELFF.

This chain links TRBV27 with TRBJ1-1; D gene uncertain. This CDR3 has 15 residues. Trimming took off 3 bases at V and 3 bases at J, with 14 bases between the two ends. Germline CDR1 and CDR2: MNHEY and SMNVEV (reference sequence). The CDR3 here is CASSLYGRADTEAFF. For the CDR3, the DNA is TGTGCCAGCAGTTTGTATGGGCGGGCGGACACTGAAGCTTTCTTT.

The chain is built from TRBV2 and TRBJ2-2, with unresolved D. Trimming left V 3 bases short and J 3 bases short, with 2 bases between. The CDR3 spans 12 residues. Germline lookup yields CDR1 SNHLY and CDR2 FYNNEI. The DNA for the CDR3 is TGTGCCAGCAGTGACGACACCGGGGAGCTGTTTTTT. This encodes CASSDDTGELFF. Together with reference TRBV2 and TRBJ2-2, the CDR3 gives the full variable domain: EPEVTQTPSHQVTQMGQEVILRCVPISNHLYFYWYRQILGQKVEFLVSFYNNEISEKSEIFDDQFSVERPDGSNFTLKIRSTKLEDSAMYFCASSDDTGELFFGEGSRLTVL.

This clone was seen once. The chain carries TRBV28 and TRBJ2-7; perhaps TRBD1 as D (5 bases). The CDR3 is 14 amino acids. Germline V gene sequence: CDR1 MDHEN, CDR2 SYDVKM. Deletions cut 10 bases from V and 7 bases from J, with 23 bases between. In DNA form, the CDR3 reads TGTGCCACACACTCGTGGCAGGGCGGAAGGGAGCAGTACTTC. Its translation is CATHSWQGGREQYF.

V usage is TRBV10-3 and J usage is TRBJ1-1; D is uncertain. Germline CDR1 reads ENHRY; CDR2 reads SYGVKD. The CDR3 has 14 amino acids. Trimming pared 5 bases from V and 1 base from J, leaving 11 bases between. Here the CDR3 reads CAISKTTENTEAFF. The CDR3 region has the DNA TGTGCCATCAGTAAAACCACAGAGAACACTGAAGCTTTCTTT.

V gene TRBV7-2 combines with J gene TRBJ2-5, with D possibly TRBD1 on 5 matching bases. Trimming removed 1 base from V and 3 bases from J, with 12 bases in between. The CDR3 covers 15 residues. From germline, CDR1 is SGHTA and CDR2 FQGNSA. The CDR3 sequence is CASSLGIGAEETQYF. As DNA, the CDR3 is TGTGCCAGCAGCTTAGGTATAGGGGCCGAAGAGACCCAGTACTTC. Full variable domain (missing parts from reference TRBV7-2 and TRBJ2-5): GAGVSQSPSNKVTEKGKDVELRCDPISGHTALYWYRQSLGQGLEFLIYFQGNSAPDKSGLPSDRFSAERTGGSVSTLTIQRTQQEDSAVYLCASSLGIGAEETQYFGPGTRLLVL.

V and J are TRBV11-2 and TRBJ1-5; 9 nucleotides agree with TRBD1. V trimming: 8 bases; J trimming: 4 bases; junction bases outside the gene matches: 0. Per the germline V gene, CDR1 is SGHAT and CDR2 is FQNNGV. This CDR3 contains 12 residues. Here the CDR3 reads CASGQGNQPQHF. CDR3 coding DNA: TGTGCCAGCGGACAGGGGAATCAGCCCCAGCATTTT.

The gene calls are TRBV5-5 and TRBJ2-7; no firm D call. The germline V and J ends were trimmed by 2 bases and 2 bases, with 11 bases remaining between them. Germline V gene data show CDR1 as SGHKS and CDR2 as YYEKEE (reference sequence). This CDR3 spans 14 amino acids. The CDR3 coding sequence is TGTGCCAGCAGCTTTCAGACCCTAGCCTACGAGCAGTACTTC. Translating gives CASSFQTLAYEQYF.

The chain carries TRBV5-5 and TRBJ2-7; 10 bases fit TRBD2. CDR1 SGHKS and CDR2 YYEKEE come from the germline V gene (reference sequence). The CDR3 spans 14 residues. The trim removed 8 bases at V and 1 base at J, leaving 6 bases unmatched. The CDR3 nucleotides read TGTGCCAGTAAGTTAGCGGGGGGATCCTACGAGCAGTACTTC. Translating it yields CASKLAGGSYEQYF.

The chain joins TRBV7-9 to TRBJ1-5; D is perhaps TRBD1 (5 bases). The CDR3 contains 15 residues. Trimming removed 5 bases from V and 3 bases from J, with 14 bases in between. In germline, CDR1 is SEHNR, CDR2 FQNEAQ (reference sequence). CDR3 in amino acids: CASSAPGDPNQPQHF. DNA for the CDR3: TGTGCCAGCAGCGCCCCGGGGGACCCCAATCAGCCCCAGCATTTT.

This sequence joins TRBV6-5 and TRBJ1-2; 7 nucleotides match TRBD1. Germline CDR1 reads MNHEY; CDR2 reads SVGAGI. Germline trimming cut 2 bases from V and 4 bases from J; bases unmatched to any gene: 7. The CDR3 is 15 amino acids. The CDR3 DNA reads TGTGCCAGCAGTTACCGATCGACAGGGACCTATGGCTACACCTTC. Translation: CASSYRSTGTYGYTF.

The chain combines TRBV28 with TRBJ1-5; perhaps TRBD1 as D (6 bases). Per germline, CDR1 MDHEN and CDR2 SYDVKM. The CDR3 is made up of 17 amino acids. V lost 3 bases and J lost 3, with 18 bases in between. In DNA, the CDR3 is TGTGCCAGCAGTTTGCCTTTGGGGGGGGCTCTCAATCAGCCCCAGCATTTT. As protein: CASSLPLGGALNQPQHF.

The genes are TRBV7-8 and TRBJ2-7, with 7 positions matching TRBD1. J was trimmed by 10 bases and V by 5 bases; bases with no gene match: 8. Germline CDR1 is SGHVS and CDR2 is FQNEAQ. This CDR3 has 12 residues. CDR3 sequence reads: CASSPHRDSQYF. CDR3 bases: TGTGCCAGCAGCCCCCACCGGGACAGCCAGTACTTC.

The gene calls are TRBV27 and TRBJ2-1, with 10 bases lining up with TRBD1. There are 15 residues in the CDR3. Germline V gene sequence: CDR1 MNHEY, CDR2 SMNVEV (reference sequence). With 1 base clipped from V and 4 bases from J, the junction kept 1 base outside the gene matches. The CDR3 DNA reads as TGTGCCAGCAGTTTATGGGGACAGGGGTACAATGAGCAGTTCTTC. Residues: CASSLWGQGYNEQFF.

The chain carries TRBV5-4 and TRBJ2-5, with a possible D match to TRBD1 (6 bases). The CDR3 extends over 14 amino acids. Germline loops: CDR1 SGHNT, CDR2 YYREEE (reference sequence). V dropped 0 bases and J dropped 3 bases, with 9 bases sitting between them. CDR3 sequence: CASSLGAGEETQYF. The CDR3 DNA is TGTGCCAGCAGCTTGGGGGCAGGGGAAGAGACCCAGTACTTC.

The genes are TRBV19 and TRBJ1-4, with D tentatively TRBD1 (5 bases). CDR1 and CDR2 (germline): LNHDA, SQIVND (reference sequence). This CDR3 has 15 amino acids. Trimming pared 5 bases from V and 3 bases from J, leaving 13 bases between. This CDR3 is CASSARQYSNEKLFF. DNA for the CDR3: TGTGCCAGTAGTGCTCGACAGTACTCTAATGAAAAACTGTTTTTT.

V usage is TRBV5-1 and J usage is TRBJ1-1; 8 bases line up with TRBD1. The CDR3 consists of 15 residues. J was trimmed by 6 bases and V by 4 bases; bases with no gene match: 11. The germline CDR1 and CDR2 sequences are SGHRS and YFSETQ. DNA of the CDR3: TGCGCCAGCAGCCTACCTGGACAGGGAGGCCCTGAAGCTTTCTTT. Amino acid sequence: CASSLPGQGGPEAFF.

V gene TRBV5-1 combines with J gene TRBJ2-5, with D uncertain. The germline V and J ends were trimmed by 3 bases and 1 base, with 10 bases remaining between them. Germline assignment: CDR1 SGHRS and CDR2 YFSETQ. The CDR3 is 14 residues long. CDR3 coding DNA: TGCGCCAGCAGCTCCCCTGGGCGCCAAGAGACCCAGTACTTC. This sequence encodes CASSSPGRQETQYF.

The V gene is TRBV9, the J gene TRBJ2-7; D possibly corresponds to TRBD1 (7 bases). CDR3 size: 16 residues. V lost 0 bases, J lost 7 bases, and 20 bases lay in between. Per germline, CDR1 SGDLS and CDR2 YYNGEE. The CDR3 protein is CASSVGGTDHYKEQYF. The CDR3 DNA reads as TGTGCCAGCAGCGTAGGCGGGACAGATCATTACAAAGAGCAGTACTTC.